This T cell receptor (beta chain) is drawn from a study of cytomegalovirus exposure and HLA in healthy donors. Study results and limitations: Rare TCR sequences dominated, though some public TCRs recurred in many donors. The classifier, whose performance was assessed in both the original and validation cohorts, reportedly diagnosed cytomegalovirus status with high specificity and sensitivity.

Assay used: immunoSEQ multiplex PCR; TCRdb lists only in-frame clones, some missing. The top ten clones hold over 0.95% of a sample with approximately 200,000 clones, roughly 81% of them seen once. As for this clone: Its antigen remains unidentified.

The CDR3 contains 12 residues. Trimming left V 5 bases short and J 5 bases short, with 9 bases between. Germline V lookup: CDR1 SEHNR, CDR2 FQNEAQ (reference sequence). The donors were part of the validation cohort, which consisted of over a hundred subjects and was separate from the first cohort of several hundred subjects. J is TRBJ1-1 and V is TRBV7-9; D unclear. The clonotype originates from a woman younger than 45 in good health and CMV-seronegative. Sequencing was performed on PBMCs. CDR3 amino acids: CASSQQWTEAFF. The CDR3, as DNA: TGTGCCAGCAGCCAACAGTGGACTGAAGCTTTCTTT.